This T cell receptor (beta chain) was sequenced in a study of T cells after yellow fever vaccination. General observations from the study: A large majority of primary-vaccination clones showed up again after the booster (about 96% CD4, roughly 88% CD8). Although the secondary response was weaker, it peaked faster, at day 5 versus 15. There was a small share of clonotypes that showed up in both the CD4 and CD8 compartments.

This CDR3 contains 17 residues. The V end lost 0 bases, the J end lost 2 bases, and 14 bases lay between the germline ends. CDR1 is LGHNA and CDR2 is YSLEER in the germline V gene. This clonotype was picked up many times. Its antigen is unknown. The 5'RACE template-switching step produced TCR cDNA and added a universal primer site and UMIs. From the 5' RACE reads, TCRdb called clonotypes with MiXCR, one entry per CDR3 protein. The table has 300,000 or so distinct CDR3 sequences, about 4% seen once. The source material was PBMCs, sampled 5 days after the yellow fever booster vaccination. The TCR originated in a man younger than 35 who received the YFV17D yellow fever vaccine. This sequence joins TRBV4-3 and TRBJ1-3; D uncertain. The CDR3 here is CASSQDWNYGTGNTIYF. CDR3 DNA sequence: TGCGCCAGCAGCCAAGACTGGAATTACGGGACTGGAAACACCATATATTTT.